The 30 T cell receptor beta chains below come from one sample, sequenced in a study of glioma-infiltrating T cells. The iRepertoire nested amplicon-rescue multiplex PCR amplified TCR alpha and beta CDR3s from RNA. Each CDR3 protein is one row after TCRdb ran MiXCR on the multiplex PCR reads. Among a few hundred thousand distinct CDR3 sequences, 41% were seen once, and the ten largest hold around 11%. The source material was glioma tissue, nonneoplastic brain tissue, or PBMCs (not recorded which). The receptors here all came from a human donor with low-grade glioma or glioblastoma, undergoing nonglioma brain surgery, or in good health (not recorded which).

On this clonotype: The junction and the germline gene differ at one end; a read error may be behind it. V and J are TRBV5-4 and TRBJ2-7, with TRBD1 as a possible D gene (6 bases). This CDR3 spans 16 amino acids. The germline CDR1 and CDR2 sequences are SGHNT and YYREEE (reference sequence). DNA of the CDR3: TGTGCCAGCAGCCCGGACAGCGGCCAAAGCTCCTACGAGCAGTGCTTC. It codes for CASSPDSGQSSYEQCF. The complete variable domain, with remaining parts taken from reference TRBV5-4 and TRBJ2-7, reads ETGVTQSPTHLIKTRGQQVTLRCSSQSGHNTVSWYQQALGQGPQFIFQYYREEENGRGNFPPRFSGLQFPNYSSELNVNALELDDSALYLCASSPDSGQSSYEQCFGPGTRLTVT.

The chain uses TRBV7-2 and TRBJ1-2; D ambiguous. Germline V gives CDR1 SGHTA, CDR2 FQGNSA. CDR3 length equals 16 residues. Trimming stripped 3 bases from V and 0 bases from J, with 14 bases between. The CDR3 DNA follows: TGTGCCAGCAGCTTCGGGCGGCCAAGCCCTAACTATGGCTACACCTTC. Its translation: CASSFGRPSPNYGYTF.

This clonotype was observed at least ten times. The V and J genes are TRBV20-1 and TRBJ1-6, with 7 nucleotides matching TRBD1. Germline V CDR1 and CDR2: DFQATT, SNEGSKA (reference sequence). The CDR3 loop spans 15 amino acids. After removal of 3 bases from V and 2 bases from J, the junction contained 4 bases not matched to a gene. The CDR3 here is CSARTGSAYNSPLHF. DNA for the CDR3: TGCAGTGCTAGGACAGGGTCCGCCTATAATTCACCCCTCCACTTT.

About this clonotype: A much larger clone is a single base away; this may be a read error. This rearrangement joins TRBV2 to TRBJ2-5, with a weak D call TRBD1 (6 bases). Germline loops: CDR1 SNHLY, CDR2 FYNNEI. V dropped 4 bases and J dropped 6 bases, with 12 bases sitting between them. The CDR3 runs 13 residues. As DNA, the CDR3 is TGTGCCAGCAGTGTTGACAGGAAAAAGACCCAGTACTTC. Protein sequence: CASSVDRKKTQYF.

The rearrangement joins TRBV12-3 or TRBV12-4 to TRBJ2-7; D perhaps matches TRBD1 (6 bases). Trimming removed 8 bases from V and 3 bases from J, with 14 bases in between. This CDR3 contains 13 residues. The CDR3 coding sequence is TGTGCCAGCTCCGGGACATTTAACTACGAGCAGTACTTC. Translated, it gives CASSGTFNYEQYF.

A single count supports this clonotype. Since a much larger clone is just one base distant, this may be a read error. The conserved final phenylalanine or tryptophan is absent from the CDR3, which likely points to a read error. The rearrangement links TRBV6-5 to TRBJ2-7; TRBD2 aligns across 7 bases. V was pared by 2 bases and J by 1 base, with 17 bases of the junction left unmatched. Germline V gives CDR1 MNHEY, CDR2 SVGAGI. This CDR3 contains 19 residues. This chain's CDR3 is CASSYKREERDPRSYEQYL. The CDR3, as DNA: TGTGCCAGCAGTTACAAAAGGGAAGAGCGGGATCCCCGGTCCTACGAGCAGTACCTC.

The CDR3 loop reads CASSQARGTGLAGSIETQYF. The CDR3 DNA reads TGCGCCAGCAGCCAAGCCAGAGGGACGGGACTAGCGGGATCAATAGAGACCCAGTACTTC. The J gene is TRBJ2-5, the V gene TRBV4-1; 13 nucleotides agree with TRBD2. The CDR3 covers 20 residues. The J segment lost 4 bases and the V segment lost 1 base, leaving 15 bases of the junction unmatched. Germline CDR1 and CDR2: MGHRA and YSYEKL.

This clonotype was seen many times. The J gene is TRBJ2-7, the V gene TRBV28; the D call may be TRBD1 or TRBD2 (5 bases each). Trimming stripped 7 bases from V and 1 base from J, with 14 bases between. This CDR3 is 14 amino acids long. CDR1 MDHEN and CDR2 SYDVKM come from the germline V gene. CDR3 nucleotides: TGTGCCAGCACCTTACGGGACCTATCCTACGAGCAGTACTTC. This sequence encodes CASTLRDLSYEQYF.

Regarding this clonotype: One end of the junction varies from germline; a read error may be responsible. The V and J genes are TRBV6-1 and TRBJ1-3, with a possible D match to TRBD1 (6 bases). Germline CDR1 and CDR2: MNHNS and SASEGT. The CDR3 covers 15 residues. CDR3 amino acids: CPSSTTGIPGNTIYF. In DNA, the CDR3 is TGTCCCAGCAGTACCACAGGGATCCCTGGAAACACCATATATTTT.

As for this clonotype: A read error may explain this, as a much larger clone is one base away. The chain uses TRBV27 and TRBJ2-5, with D tentatively TRBD1 (6 bases). This CDR3 contains 14 residues. Looked up from germline, CDR1 is MNHEY and CDR2 is SMNVEV (reference sequence). The CDR3 spells CASTDRAYSETEYF. CDR3 nucleotides: TGTGCCAGTACGGACAGAGCCTATTCGGAGACCGAGTACTTC.

This clonotype is medium-sized in the sample. The chain couples TRBV2 to TRBJ2-7; D remains unclear. The CDR3 is made up of 11 amino acids. V lost 5 bases, J lost 5 bases, and 7 bases lay in between. Germline V gene sequence: CDR1 SNHLY, CDR2 FYNNEI. The CDR3, as DNA: TGTGCCAGCAGTCCAGGCAACGAGCAGTACTTC. This codes for CASSPGNEQYF.

This clonotype was seen only a few times. The chain links TRBV20-1 to TRBJ2-5; 8 bases map to TRBD1. The J segment lost 1 base and the V segment lost 4 bases, leaving 8 bases of the junction unmatched. The CDR3 is 15 residues long. Germline V gene data show CDR1 as DFQATT and CDR2 as SNEGSKA (reference sequence). This chain's CDR3 is CSAKGQDNLQETQYF. CDR3 in DNA: TGCAGTGCTAAGGGACAGGATAATCTCCAAGAGACCCAGTACTTC.

The rearrangement uses TRBV4-2 and TRBJ1-5; 9 bases agree with TRBD1. This CDR3 spans 16 amino acids. The trim removed 1 base at V and 4 bases at J, leaving 5 bases unmatched. CDR1 and CDR2 (germline): LGHNA, YNFKEQ. The CDR3 DNA follows: TGTGCCAGCAGCCAAGGGACCGGGACAGGGAATCAGCCCCAGCATTTT. It encodes CASSQGTGTGNQPQHF.

This clonotype was seen only a few times. The chain recombines TRBV7-3 with TRBJ2-1; TRBD1 matches at 7 bases. CDR3 length: 14 amino acids. Germline lookup yields CDR1 SGHTA and CDR2 FQGTGA. V shed 5 bases and J 10 bases; nucleotides not matched to a gene: 11. CDR3 coding DNA: TGTGCCAGCAGCCCAGGACAGGACTTCGGGGAGCAGTTCTTC. Amino acids: CASSPGQDFGEQFF.

This clonotype was seen a few times. CDR3 nucleotide sequence: TGCGCCAGCAGTGGGGTAGCGGGTGCCTACGAGCAGTACTTC. Translation: CASSGVAGAYEQYF. The chain is built from TRBV10-2 and TRBJ2-7, with TRBD2 matching over 7 bases. This CDR3 has 14 amino acids. With 4 bases clipped from V and 2 bases from J, the junction kept 5 bases outside the gene matches. CDR1 is WSHSY and CDR2 is SAAADI in the germline V gene.

This chain links TRBV5-4 with TRBJ1-2; TRBD1 might be the D (5 bases). The germline V gene has CDR1 SGHNT and CDR2 YYREEE (reference sequence). The CDR3 contains 14 residues. V lost 0 bases and J 3 bases, leaving 9 bases between the germline ends. This CDR3 reads CASSLVATDYGYTF. CDR3 DNA sequence: TGTGCCAGCAGCTTGGTCGCGACAGACTATGGCTACACCTTC.

This clonotype turned up a few times. The chain couples TRBV13 to TRBJ1-5; no reliable D call. Deletions cut 5 bases from V and 3 bases from J, with 11 bases between. Germline V gene data show CDR1 as PRHDT and CDR2 as FYEKMQ (reference sequence). The CDR3 runs 14 residues. The CDR3 is CASSKGTYNQPQHF. Written as DNA, the CDR3 is TGTGCCAGCAGCAAGGGAACGTACAATCAGCCCCAGCATTTT. Supplemented by reference TRBV13 and TRBJ1-5, the full variable domain reads AAGVIQSPRHLIKEKRETATLKCYPIPRHDTVYWYQQGPGQDPQFLISFYEKMQSDKGSIPDRFSAQQFSDYHSELNMSSLELGDSALYFCASSKGTYNQPQHFGDGTRLSIL.

The chain employs TRBV7-8 and TRBJ2-1; 9 nucleotides match TRBD2. The germline V gene encodes CDR1 SGHVS and CDR2 FQNEAQ. The CDR3 runs to 16 residues. V was pared by 7 bases and J by 9 bases, with 16 bases of the junction left unmatched. CDR3 nucleotide sequence: TGTGCCAGCACCCCACGGCGGCTAGCGGGAAACAGTGAGCAGTTCTTC. Translation: CASTPRRLAGNSEQFF. Using reference TRBV7-8 and TRBJ2-1 for the parts outside the CDR3, the full variable domain is GAGVSQSPRYKVAKRGQDVALRCDPISGHVSLFWYQQALGQGPEFLTYFQNEAQLDKSGLPSDRFFAERPEGSVSTLKIQRTQQEDSAVYLCASTPRRLAGNSEQFFGPGTRLTVL.

V gene TRBV12-3 or TRBV12-4 combines with J gene TRBJ2-7; TRBD2 matches at 8 bases. This CDR3 has 14 residues. J was trimmed by 2 bases and V by 3 bases; bases with no gene match: 3. This CDR3 is CASSLLLAAYEQYF. CDR3 in DNA: TGTGCCAGCAGTTTGTTACTAGCGGCCTACGAGCAGTACTTC.

In the case of this clonotype: One base away lies a much larger clone, so this may be a sequencing read error. The CDR3 coding sequence is TGTGCCAGCAACGCCCCGGGGACAAGTGATACGCAGTATTTT. Translated: CASNAPGTSDTQYF. V is TRBV28 and J is TRBJ2-3, with a weak D call TRBD1 (6 bases). The CDR3 consists of 14 residues. Per germline, CDR1 MDHEN and CDR2 SYDVKM. Trimming stripped 7 bases from V and 6 bases from J, with 17 bases between.

This clonotype showed up many times. V gene TRBV27 combines with J gene TRBJ2-7, with TRBD1 as a possible D gene (5 bases). The CDR3 loop spans 13 amino acids. The germline CDR1 and CDR2 sequences are MNHEY and SMNVEV (reference sequence). The germline V and J ends were trimmed by 3 bases and 2 bases, with 8 bases remaining between them. The CDR3: CASSFARAYEQYF. CDR3 in DNA: TGTGCCAGCAGTTTTGCCAGGGCCTACGAGCAGTACTTC.

This clonotype came up a few times. The chain couples TRBV27 to TRBJ2-4, with a weak D call TRBD2 (6 bases). The CDR3 extends over 17 amino acids. The V gene lost 1 base and the J gene lost 2 bases, with 15 bases spanning the gap. Germline CDR1 and CDR2: MNHEY and SMNVEV (reference sequence). The CDR3 DNA follows: TGTGCCAGCAGTTTATGGAGGGGTGGGGGAACCAAAAACATTCAGTACTTC. This sequence encodes CASSLWRGGGTKNIQYF.

This clonotype appeared many times. The chain recombines TRBV27 with TRBJ1-5, with 7 bases that match TRBD1. With 8 bases clipped from V and 11 bases from J, the junction kept 15 bases outside the gene matches. The V gene's germline CDR1 is MNHEY and CDR2 SMNVEV (reference sequence). The CDR3 runs to 14 residues. CDR3 region: CASSPGTAVYSQHF. DNA for the CDR3: TGTGCCAGCTCCCCAGGGACAGCCGTCTATTCCCAGCATTTT.

This clonotype has just a few counts. The chain has TRBV7-9 and TRBJ1-1; D is uncertain. With 1 base removed from V and 11 bases from J, the gap between germline ends came to 14 bases. Germline V gene data show CDR1 as SEHNR and CDR2 as FQNEAQ (reference sequence). The CDR3 contains 13 residues. As DNA, the CDR3 is TGTGCCAGCAGCTTAGTGACGGACTTTGAGGCTTTCTTT. Protein: CASSLVTDFEAFF.

The chain has TRBV11-1 and TRBJ2-1, with TRBD1 matching over 9 bases. The CDR3 covers 16 residues. Germline V lookup: CDR1 SGHAT, CDR2 FQDESV (reference sequence). With 2 bases clipped from V and 5 bases from J, the junction kept 7 bases outside the gene matches. CDR3: CASSLIQGAGHNEQFF. The CDR3 DNA follows: TGTGCCAGCAGCTTAATACAGGGGGCGGGTCACAATGAGCAGTTCTTC. The entire variable domain, with the rest obtained from reference TRBV11-1 and TRBJ2-1, is as follows: EAEVAQSPRYKITEKSQAVAFWCDPISGHATLYWYRQILGQGPELLVQFQDESVVDDSQLPKDRFSAERLKGVDSTLKIQPAELGDSAMYLCASSLIQGAGHNEQFFGPGTRLTVL.

This clonotype was seen a few times. The V call is TRBV6-6, the J call TRBJ1-4, with no clear D. Germline CDR1 is MNHNY and CDR2 is SVGAGI (reference sequence). The CDR3 is 17 amino acids. Trimming removed 0 bases from V and 2 bases from J, with 13 bases in between. This chain's CDR3 is CASSYSIGRTTNEKLFF. The CDR3 DNA follows: TGTGCCAGCAGTTACTCGATAGGCAGGACCACTAATGAAAAACTGTTTTTT.

This chain joins TRBV7-3 and TRBJ2-3; D not certain. Germline CDR1 is SGHTA and CDR2 is FQGTGA. This CDR3 has 13 amino acids. V lost 7 bases to trimming and J lost 8 bases, with 16 bases between them. This CDR3 reads CASIYGAAVTQYF. In DNA, the CDR3 is TGTGCCAGCATTTACGGAGCCGCAGTTACGCAGTATTTT.

Turning to this clonotype: Since a much larger clone is just one base distant, this may be a read error. The rearrangement links TRBV6-2 or TRBV6-3 to TRBJ1-3; D remains ambiguous. CDR1 and CDR2 (germline): MNHEY, SVGEGT. With 7 bases removed from V and 0 bases from J, the gap between germline ends came to 13 bases. CDR3 size: 15 residues. CDR3 region: CASIGFTSSGNTIYF. CDR3 coding DNA: TGTGCCAGCATTGGATTCACGAGCTCTGGAAACACCATATATTTT.

As regards this clonotype: This may be a read error: a much more frequent sequence differs by one nucleotide. V gene TRBV28 combines with J gene TRBJ2-1, with unresolved D. V was clipped by 5 bases and J by 8 bases, with 22 bases between them. The CDR3 spans 16 residues. Germline V gene lookup returns CDR1 MDHEN and CDR2 SYDVKM. CDR3 residues: CASSPVESESGHEQFF. CDR3 nucleotide sequence: TGTGCCAGCAGTCCCGTGGAGTCGGAGTCAGGCCATGAGCAGTTCTTC.

As to this clonotype: Possible read error: a much larger clone is one base away. The chain employs TRBV20-1 and TRBJ1-1, with D possibly being TRBD1 (6 bases). There are 13 residues in the CDR3. Germline-derived CDR1 and CDR2 are DFQATT and SNEGSKA (reference sequence). The CDR3 is CSVGGGGNTEALF. CDR3 coding DNA: TGCAGTGTTGGGGGGGGCGGGAACACTGAAGCTTTATTT.